Included here is one TCR beta chain sequence, with context. A read error may produce the germline difference seen at one junction end. The data are from a study of regulatory T cells in long-lasting Graves disease. HTBI primers from iRepertoire and Arm-PCR of CDR3 regions yielded the TCR beta libraries. TCRdb independently ran MiXCR on the multiplex PCR reads; one entry per CDR3 protein. The sample contains 350,000 to 450,000 distinct CDR3 sequences, roughly 23% of which appear only once. Time point in this sample: persistent/refractory GD, antithyroid drugs over 5 years with positive TRAb. Making the TCR library involved RNA that had been extracted from PBMCs. The CDR3 is made up of 13 amino acids. Germline V gene lookup returns CDR1 LGHDT and CDR2 YNNKEL (reference sequence).

The specimen comprised peripheral blood mononuclear cells (PBMCs), sampled when the disease was refractory, from a patient treated with antithyroid drugs. The J gene is TRBJ2-7, the V gene TRBV3-1, with D maybe TRBD2 (5 bases). The TCR originated in a woman between 35 and 50 years old with Graves disease. The CDR3 DNA is TGTGCCAGCAGGGCAAACCGGGAAGAGAGGTTTAAGTTC. Its protein is CASRANREERFKF.